Below, one T cell receptor (beta chain) is given with its context. Its antigen remains unknown. Tagging with unique molecular identifiers was a feature of the TCR beta cDNA libraries. TCRdb used MiXCR to reprocess the PCR reads, holding one entry per CDR3 protein. The data contain hundreds of thousands of distinct CDR3 sequences, less than 45% of them seen just once; the ten biggest clones take up roughly 12%. V lost 2 bases to trimming and J lost 2 bases; unmatched junction nucleotides: 5. From germline, CDR1 is SGHKS and CDR2 YYEKEE (reference sequence). The CDR3 is 17 amino acids. This specimen comes from a study of post-analysis software for immune sequencing data. Whole-study results and caveats: Controls had significantly higher normalized Chao1 diversity than multiple sclerosis patients. Controls had lower frequencies than patients of five or six TRBV segments, which included TRBV5-6, TRBV5-1 and TRBV20-1. Strong co-clustering by F measure was evident for samples that had been prepared in the same batch.

Sequenced material: blood. The V call is TRBV5-5, the J call TRBJ2-7; 15 nucleotides match TRBD2. The origin of this receptor is a girl aged 10-17 years with multiple sclerosis. CDR3 coding DNA: TGTGCCAGCAGCTTAGGGGGGACTAGCGGGAGGACCTACGAGCAGTACTTC. It codes for CASSLGGTSGRTYEQYF.